This T cell receptor (beta chain) was found in a study of blood T cell repertoires in COVID-19. Trimming shortened V by 5 bases and J by 1 base, and 8 bases separated the two germline ends. Germline-derived CDR1 and CDR2 are SGHDN and FVKESK. This CDR3 is 13 amino acids long. The assay was immunoSEQ multiplex PCR, and TCRdb's table has in-frame clones only and misses some. Among fewer than 150,000 clones listed, around 90% were seen once. The sequenced sample was peripheral blood. J is TRBJ1-1 and V is TRBV14; D is uncertain. The TCR originated in a woman aged 60-70 years with COVID-19, enrolled during active disease. As DNA, the CDR3 is TGTGCCAGCAGCTCGACGGGGAACACTGAAGCTTTCTTT. Protein product: CASSSTGNTEAFF.